These T cell receptor beta chains were read from a single sample in a study of CXCR3-negative and CXCR3-positive naive CD8 T cells. From its re-call of the 5' RACE reads, TCRdb lists each CDR3 protein once, without DNA. The data show around 63,000 distinct CDR3 sequences, and the top ten clones hold around 5%. Sequences were obtained from naive CXCR3+ CD8+ T cells from blood. The receptors were gathered from a human donor in good health. Some clones in this sample may be carry-over from other donors' samples. The CDR3 runs from the conserved cysteine through the conserved F or W. Fields, in order: V gene, J gene, clone size, CDR3 protein. Clone size, where shown, is once, few, many, or a class for clones that have expanded.

v_gene: TRBV4-2; j_gene: TRBJ2-1; abundance: -; CDR3aa: CASSQVPAGGYNEQFF
v_gene: TRBV14; j_gene: TRBJ2-1; abundance: -; CDR3aa: CATRTSGSHEQFF
v_gene: TRBV20-1; j_gene: TRBJ2-7; abundance: -; CDR3aa: CSAADRGLYEQYF
v_gene: TRBV6-2/TRBV6-3; j_gene: TRBJ2-7; abundance: -; CDR3aa: CASSTRLDGYEQYF
v_gene: TRBV28; j_gene: TRBJ2-1; abundance: -; CDR3aa: CASSQRVSYNEQFF
v_gene: TRBV20-1; j_gene: TRBJ2-7; abundance: -; CDR3aa: CSARADTDYEQYF
v_gene: TRBV10-2; j_gene: TRBJ1-1; abundance: -; CDR3aa: CASRSGQEAFF
v_gene: TRBV15; j_gene: TRBJ2-3; abundance: -; CDR3aa: CATSRGVLTDTQYF
v_gene: TRBV6-2/TRBV6-3; j_gene: TRBJ2-5; abundance: -; CDR3aa: CASRDRAETQYF
v_gene: TRBV7-6; j_gene: TRBJ1-1; abundance: -; CDR3aa: CASSLSETELNTEAFF
v_gene: TRBV29-1; j_gene: TRBJ2-2; abundance: -; CDR3aa: CSVRQVENTGELFF
v_gene: TRBV20-1; j_gene: TRBJ1-2; abundance: -; CDR3aa: CSARGRPNYGYTF
v_gene: TRBV28; j_gene: TRBJ2-7; abundance: -; CDR3aa: CASSLFRDEQYF
v_gene: TRBV20-1; j_gene: TRBJ2-5; abundance: -; CDR3aa: CSARDKGDETQYF
v_gene: TRBV4-3; j_gene: TRBJ1-4; abundance: -; CDR3aa: CASSQDDRSASNEKLFF
v_gene: TRBV27; j_gene: TRBJ2-2; abundance: -; CDR3aa: CASSFLIGQGIGELFF
v_gene: TRBV7-2; j_gene: TRBJ2-7; abundance: -; CDR3aa: CASSTLSGGAGYEQYF
v_gene: TRBV29-1; j_gene: TRBJ2-1; abundance: -; CDR3aa: CSAFYTSYNEQFF
v_gene: TRBV7-3; j_gene: TRBJ2-1; abundance: -; CDR3aa: CASSSLGTGGDEQFF
v_gene: TRBV12-3/TRBV12-4; j_gene: TRBJ2-3; abundance: -; CDR3aa: CASSPWTGRATDTQYF
v_gene: TRBV28; j_gene: TRBJ2-7; abundance: -; CDR3aa: CASSLGTVPYEQYF
v_gene: TRBV30; j_gene: TRBJ2-7; abundance: -; CDR3aa: CASYSFSSYEQYF
v_gene: TRBV5-1; j_gene: TRBJ2-1; abundance: -; CDR3aa: CASSPGLAGGRDEQFF
v_gene: TRBV20-1; j_gene: TRBJ2-7; abundance: medium-sized; CDR3aa: CSAREGSSIYEQYF
v_gene: TRBV7-8; j_gene: TRBJ2-3; abundance: -; CDR3aa: CASSRYPGGSTDTQYF
v_gene: TRBV14; j_gene: TRBJ2-3; abundance: -; CDR3aa: CASSQGIRSGDTQYF